This T cell receptor (beta chain) was retrieved from a study of cytomegalovirus exposure and HLA in healthy donors (dated by TCRdb to the late 2010s). Describing the broader study: An earlier analysis of several hundred of the donors reported roughly 300 Gb of sequence data and more than 90 million unique TCR beta sequences from some 180 million T cells. About five DR-DQ haplotypes were handled as single units for association and clustering because linkage in the cohort was strong. An early release that covered about 640 HLA-typed donors contained around 300 gigabases of sequencing data and approximately 85 million unique TCR sequences. In an earlier analysis of 587 of the donors, high-throughput TCR beta sequencing was used to judge whether each TCR beta V gene segment behaved as functional or pseudogenic. The genetic ancestry cluster associated with self-reported Caucasian donors included 65% to 90% of the roughly 400 genotyped donors. The study aimed to test whether cataloging public T cell receptors could reveal signatures of past pathogen exposure. A later genetic analysis used genome-wide SNP genotypes for 398 of the 666 donors, treating that subset as a discovery cohort. To predict cytomegalovirus infection status, the study combined high-throughput TCR immunosequencing, statistical association of individual TCRs with disease status, and machine learning. In the later analysis, no new phenotypic data were used to find candidate immune exposures; instead, reliance was placed on TCR beta sequences and their occurrence across donors. A later analysis re-examined previously published TCR beta repertoires from more than 600 donors and added high-resolution HLA genotyping to investigate patterns of TCR occurrence. Class I and class II HLA loci were covered by the typing at four-digit resolution. The number of typed donors differed by locus: roughly 620-640 for A, B, C, DRB1 and DQB1; about 520 for DQA1; around 610 for DPA1; and around 470 for DPB1. The study used immunosequencing to profile the T cell repertoires of several hundred subjects and linked those repertoires to cytomegalovirus serostatus. Along with the approximately 600-subject first cohort, a separate validation cohort of over a hundred different subjects was used. Across some 400 genotyped donors of the cohort, an average of roughly 230,000 unique TCR beta nucleotide sequences per donor were sequenced, and 15% to 20% of those sequences were non-productive. All discovery cohort repertoires had been generated on a single sequencing platform. Donor age, sex, ethnicity and CMV serostatus were compiled alongside the repertoire data. Points the paper makes about the study in general: In an earlier analysis of some 550 of the donors, most TCR beta V segments were observed in productive rearrangements about 90% or about 30% of the time, broadly matching IMGT annotations. Approximately 16 rarely observed V segments, including chromosome 9 orphons, were excluded from the earlier analysis of a few hundred of the donors because counts were too low. An association between a missense DCLRE1C variant and V-gene and J-gene trimming of TCR beta chains was found in a later genetic analysis and replicated in an independent cohort. A cluster of highly shared sequence variants was judged likely to be a technical artifact of the sequencing pipeline. Most CMV-associated TCR beta chains appeared to be HLA-restricted in a later analysis, and the HLA associations seemed to be driven largely by CMV exposure. Because HLA typing was unavailable for some donors at each locus, only the typed subset was used in association tests. In a later analysis, TCR association rates were found to vary across HLA loci, with the most associated TCRs seen for DRB1 alleles and the fewest for HLA-C alleles. A further reported finding was that TCR beta sequences accurately predicted the HLA-A and HLA-B alleles for most subjects in the first cohort. Compared with equally common non-associated chains, HLA-associated TCR beta chains in a later analysis were more clonally expanded and had lower generation probabilities. Immune exposure information for the cohort was limited to CMV serostatus. A few of the identified cytomegalovirus-associated TCR beta chains were confirmed in vitro to be specific for cytomegalovirus antigens. According to a later analysis, parvovirus B19, influenza, CMV and Epstein-Barr virus appeared linked to several top co-occurrence clusters. At a false discovery rate of 0.05, a later analysis linked roughly 17,000 TCR beta sequences to specific HLA alleles. The cohort was sequenced for TCR beta chains only, and without alpha or paired-chain data the features that could be detected were limited. The authors suggested that the approach could potentially be generalized to other disease states and immunological phenotypes. The 87-base-pair reads could not distinguish some IMGT-functional V segments, including TRBV6-2 and TRBV6-3, so those segments were excluded. A later genetic analysis reported fewer N-insertions in productive TCRs among donors in an Asian-associated ancestry cluster than the roughly 640-donor mean. The presence/absence analyses assumed that sequencing depth was roughly uniform across donors, and that assumption may not be true. The classifier was reported to diagnose cytomegalovirus status with high specificity and sensitivity in both the original cohort and the validation cohort. When HLA alleles, especially DR and DQ, strongly co-occurred, attributing TCR associations to individual alleles was difficult. Most TCR sequences were seen in very few donors, while some public TCRs were found in many individuals. The study listed 150 to 200 TCR beta chains as associated with cytomegalovirus. Correlated functional status among segregating V segments might be attributable to linkage disequilibrium, but an unknown experimental factor could not be ruled out.

Libraries were constructed by the immunoSEQ multiplex PCR assay. For the multiplex PCR, a mixture combining 60 forward primers for TCR Vbeta segments and 13 reverse primers for TCR Jbeta segments was used. A multiplex PCR assay on genomic DNA amplified the CDR3 region of rearranged TCR beta genes. The Illumina HiSeq System was used to sequence the amplified TCR beta libraries as 87-base-pair reads. Per the source publication's procedure: A later analysis tallied around 87 million unique TCR beta chains across the approximately 670 repertoires, and approximately 12 million of those chains were shared by two or more donors. Raw reads were error-corrected and collapsed into unique sequences by a nearest-neighbor algorithm in which closely related sequences were merged to remove PCR and sequencing errors. CDR3 sequences were aligned to IMGT reference sequences to assign V, D and J gene segments. For a sequence to be retained, at least a six-nucleotide match to both a V gene segment and a J gene segment was required. Rearrangements were called productive when the CDR3 lacked stop codons and stayed in frame with V and J; all others were non-productive. CDR3 was defined according to IMGT convention as the region running from the second conserved V-encoded cysteine to the conserved J-encoded phenylalanine. The earlier analysis of more than 450 of the donors excluded sequences that lacked an unambiguous match to a single V gene segment. An earlier analysis of about 600 of the donors called V segments functional above 56.7% productive rearrangements and segregating when the between-donor standard deviation exceeded 5%. To diagnose cytomegalovirus status from the catalog of TCR beta chain sequences, a statistical classification framework was built. In a later analysis, TCR nucleotide sequences were compared against IMGT/GENE-DB human TR gene sequences so that V and J genes could be assigned. In a later analysis, CDR3 sequences and most-parsimonious VDJ recombination scenarios were assigned using the TCRdist pipeline. In a later analysis, each TCR beta chain was defined by its CDR3 amino acid sequence together with its V-gene family, and reads without a unique V-gene family were excluded. In a later analysis, around 600 highly shared, low-generation-probability nucleotide sequences were removed to address suspected cross-contamination and a sequencing artifact. In a later analysis, a clonal expansion index was calculated for each public chain from normalized within-repertoire ranks of inferred template counts. Generation probabilities in a later analysis came from a VDJ recombination model fitted to out-of-frame rearrangements, and those results were checked against IGoR. In a later analysis, TCR-TCR, TCR-HLA and TCR-CMV co-occurrence was scored with hypergeometric tests, and a repertoire-size bias correction was applied to TCR pairs. False discovery rates were estimated in a later analysis by permuting HLA or CMV assignments 20 times. In a later analysis, co-occurring TCRs were grouped with DBSCAN, and TCRdist sequence similarity was added when clustering was performed within HLA-allele-positive subsets. Co-occurrence clustering excluded repertoires with fewer than 30,000 or more than 120,000 public chains, plus five with anomalous nucleotide sharing. TCRdb retrieved this table from immuneACCESS and kept in-frame rearrangements only. Not all clones are present; in checked studies, unresolved V genes account for under half, and no reason is known for the remainder. The V and J calls and clone size are taken from that table; D and trimming were inferred from the DNA. The sample yields under 110,000 clones; roughly four fifths were counted once. The ten biggest clones cover roughly 3.9% of the sample.

The cohort comprised fewer than 700 healthy bone marrow donors. Cohort members were all nominally healthy when sampled, although unrecorded immune exposures were likely present. The donor tested CMV seronegative, placing the donor among the approximately 400 seronegative members of the cohort. Every donor gave a peripheral blood sample, and the peripheral blood mononuclear cells from that sample were used for TCR beta sequencing. Genomic DNA extraction from the blood cell samples was performed with the Qiagen DNeasy Blood Extraction Kit. In regard to this clone: Its antigen specificity is not known. Per-nucleotide qualities are absent, and no much larger clonotype sits a single base away.

The CDR3, cysteine through phenylalanine, is 18 amino acids long. Solely the CDR3 DNA is kept, with 54 bases framed from the first base. The germline V gene specifies SGHDT as CDR1 and YYEEEE as CDR2. After removal of 0 bases from V and 1 base from J, the junction retains 7 bases not matched to a gene. The sample consisted of PBMCs. This receptor was identified in a man aged 55-75 years in good health and CMV-seronegative. Rearrangement joined TRBV5-6 to TRBJ2-3, and 11 junction bases match TRBD2. The bases are TGTGCCAGCAGCTTGGTCGTTTCACTAGCGGGGGGCACAGATACGCAGTATTTT. Translated, it gives CASSLVVSLAGGTDTQYF.